This is a list of T cell receptor beta chains from one sample in a study of T cell responses to AZD1222 COVID-19 vaccine. Sequencing used immunoSEQ multiplex PCR; TCRdb keeps in-frame clones, though not all of them. The table shows around 110,000 clones, with roughly nine tenths occurring only once. The material was peripheral blood, obtained 28 days after the second AZD1222 dose. All receptors come from an adult who received the AZD1222 COVID-19 vaccine. CDR3s include the opening cysteine and the closing phenylalanine or tryptophan. D genes are given only for firm matches. Clone size is given for some rows only: seen once, a few or many times, or a class if the clone is expanded.

NA	TRBJ2-5	TRBV28	once	CASSAGGVYQETQYF	TGTGCCAGCAGCGCGGGCGGGGTGTACCAAGAGACCCAGTACTTC
NA	TRBJ2-6	TRBV19	NA	CASSSLPGSGANVLTF	TGTGCCAGTAGTTCACTGCCAGGGTCAGGGGCCAACGTCCTGACTTTC
NA	TRBJ2-3	TRBV2	NA	CASSERVRSTDTQYF	TGTGCCAGCAGTGAAAGGGTTAGGAGCACAGATACGCAGTATTTT
NA	TRBJ1-2	TRBV5-8	NA	CASSLGNGINYGYTF	TGTGCCAGCAGCTTGGGCAATGGGATCAACTATGGCTACACCTTC
NA	TRBJ1-1	TRBV10-3	NA	CAISESTEAFF	TGTGCCATCAGTGAGTCGACTGAAGCTTTCTTT
NA	TRBJ1-4	TRBV20-1	NA	CSAIGGEKLFF	TGCAGTGCTATTGGAGGTGAAAAACTGTTTTTT
TRBD1	TRBJ2-2	TRBV2	NA	CASSETGQGRTGELFF	TGTGCCAGCAGTGAAACGGGACAGGGGAGAACCGGGGAGCTGTTTTTT
TRBD1	TRBJ1-2	TRBV5-1	NA	CASSLNQGAIGSYGYTF	TGCGCCAGCAGCTTGAATCAGGGGGCAATTGGTTCGTATGGCTACACCTTC
TRBD2	TRBJ2-2	TRBV3-1/TRBV3-2	NA	CASSQGETSAYTGELFF	TGTGCCAGCAGCCAAGGGGAAACTAGCGCCTACACCGGGGAGCTGTTTTTT
NA	TRBJ2-3	TRBV2	NA	CASSGLSADTQYF	TGTGCCAGCAGTGGACTTTCGGCAGATACGCAGTATTTT
NA	TRBJ1-1	TRBV6-1	NA	CASSKLDTNTEAFF	TGTGCCAGCAGTAAATTGGACACGAACACTGAAGCTTTCTTT
NA	TRBJ2-2	TRBV28	NA	CASEGNTGELFF	TGTGCCAGCGAGGGGAACACCGGGGAGCTGTTTTTT
NA	TRBJ1-1	TRBV10-3	NA	CAISDRGGGENTEAFF	TGTGCCATCAGTGATCGGGGAGGGGGGGAGAACACTGAAGCTTTCTTT
TRBD1	TRBJ1-6	TRBV5-4	NA	CASSLVTGRDSPLHF	TGTGCCAGCAGCTTGGTGACAGGGAGGGATTCACCCCTCCACTTT
TRBD1	TRBJ1-2	TRBV7-2	NA	CASRLGTVPYGYTF	TGTGCCAGCAGGCTAGGGACAGTCCCCTATGGCTACACCTTC
TRBD1	TRBJ1-5	TRBV15	NA	CATSSPGTGGYQPQHF	TGTGCCACCAGCAGTCCAGGGACAGGGGGCTATCAGCCCCAGCATTTT
NA	TRBJ2-1	TRBV18	NA	CASSPVSDEQFF	TGTGCCAGCTCACCGGTCTCCGATGAGCAGTTCTTC
TRBD1	TRBJ1-1	TRBV27	NA	CASSLMGQRLDPNTEAFF	TGTGCCAGCAGTTTAATGGGACAGAGATTAGACCCGAACACTGAAGCTTTCTTT
NA	TRBJ1-4	TRBV5-1	NA	CASSATGNEKLFF	TGCGCCAGCAGCGCCACCGGGAATGAAAAACTGTTTTTT
NA	TRBJ2-3	TRBV5-4	NA	CASSLPLVSDTQYF	TGTGCCAGCAGCTTACCACTTGTGAGTGATACGCAGTATTTT
TRBD2	TRBJ2-1	TRBV27	NA	CASSPYSGRAGEQFF	TGTGCCAGCAGTCCATATAGCGGGAGGGCCGGTGAGCAGTTCTTC
NA	TRBJ2-6	TRBV15	NA	CATSRGASGANVLTF	TGTGCCACCAGCAGAGGTGCCTCTGGGGCCAACGTCCTGACTTTC
NA	TRBJ1-4	TRBV19	NA	CATGDPGPLNEKLFF	TGTGCCACCGGAGACCCGGGCCCACTCAATGAAAAACTGTTTTTT
TRBD2	TRBJ2-4	TRBV9	NA	CASSAGLAGGRAKNIQYF	TGTGCCAGCAGCGCGGGACTAGCGGGAGGGCGAGCCAAAAACATTCAGTACTTC
NA	TRBJ2-3	TRBV23-1	NA	CASSQLSPSTDTQYF	TGCGCCAGCAGTCAATTGTCCCCTAGCACAGATACGCAGTATTTT
NA	TRBJ1-1	TRBV27	NA	CASSLSGRGGTEAFF	TGTGCCAGCAGTTTATCGGGCAGGGGAGGTACTGAAGCTTTCTTT
NA	TRBJ2-1	TRBV27	once	CASSFYQGPYNEQFF	TGTGCCAGCAGTTTTTATCAGGGGCCCTACAATGAGCAGTTCTTC
TRBD2	TRBJ2-2	TRBV4-1	once	CPPSRPLAETGELFF	TGCCCCCCCAGCCGGCCGCTAGCGGAAACCGGGGAGCTGTTTTTT
TRBD1	TRBJ2-2	TRBV5-6	NA	CASSLAWDRGPGELFF	TGTGCCAGCAGCTTGGCCTGGGACAGGGGCCCCGGGGAGCTGTTTTTT
NA	TRBJ1-2	TRBV30	NA	CAWTEILGQNYGYTF	TGTGCCTGGACGGAGATATTGGGGCAGAACTATGGCTACACCTTC
NA	TRBJ1-4	TRBV11-2	NA	CASSLDRDATNEKLFF	TGTGCCAGCAGCTTAGACAGGGATGCAACTAATGAAAAACTGTTTTTT
TRBD1	TRBJ1-1	TRBV29-1	NA	CSVSRDRENTEAFF	TGCAGCGTCTCCAGGGACAGGGAGAACACTGAAGCTTTCTTT
NA	TRBJ1-1	TRBV27	NA	CASGTNQGTEAFF	TGTGCCAGCGGTACAAATCAGGGGACTGAAGCTTTCTTT
NA	TRBJ1-5	TRBV2	NA	CASRATGRYQPQHF	TGTGCCAGCAGGGCTACCGGGAGATATCAGCCCCAGCATTTT
NA	TRBJ1-5	TRBV15	NA	CATSRDVLALDENQPQHF	TGTGCCACCAGCAGAGATGTTTTGGCGCTAGACGAAAATCAGCCCCAGCATTTT
TRBD2	TRBJ2-7	TRBV6-5	NA	CASSSPGLADYEQYF	TGTGCCAGCAGTTCACCGGGACTAGCGGATTACGAGCAGTACTTC
TRBD1	TRBJ1-3	TRBV11-2	NA	CASIDRASGNTIYF	TGTGCCAGCATCGACAGGGCTTCTGGAAACACCATATATTTT
NA	TRBJ1-1	TRBV27	NA	CASSYGANTEAFF	TGTGCCAGCAGCTACGGGGCGAACACTGAAGCTTTCTTT
NA	TRBJ2-5	TRBV5-1	NA	CASSFTDGMETQYF	TGCGCCAGCAGCTTTACCGACGGTATGGAGACCCAGTACTTC
TRBD2	TRBJ2-3	TRBV6-5	NA	CASSRTSGSPDTQYF	TGTGCCAGCAGCCGAACTAGCGGCTCTCCAGATACGCAGTATTTT
NA	TRBJ1-3	TRBV2	NA	CASSDWGRRSGNTIYF	TGTGCCAGCAGTGATTGGGGACGCCGGTCTGGAAACACCATATATTTT
TRBD1	TRBJ2-5	TRBV15	once	CATSRDRGQETQYF	TGTGCCACCAGCAGAGACAGGGGGCAAGAGACCCAGTACTTC
NA	TRBJ1-5	TRBV27	once	CASSILRGDNQPQHF	TGTGCCAGCAGTATCCTCAGGGGTGACAATCAGCCCCAGCATTTT
NA	TRBJ1-1	TRBV3-1/TRBV3-2	NA	CASSQDLDTEAFF	TGTGCCAGCAGCCAAGACCTAGACACTGAAGCTTTCTTT